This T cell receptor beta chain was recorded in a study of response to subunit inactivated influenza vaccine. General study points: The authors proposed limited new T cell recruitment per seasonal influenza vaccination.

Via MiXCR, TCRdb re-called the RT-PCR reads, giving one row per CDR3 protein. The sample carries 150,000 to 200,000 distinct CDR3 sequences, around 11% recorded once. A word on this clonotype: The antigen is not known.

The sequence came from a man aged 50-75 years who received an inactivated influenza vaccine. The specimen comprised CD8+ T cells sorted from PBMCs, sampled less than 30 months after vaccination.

CDR3: CASRYTSGDQETQYF. The CDR3 DNA sequence: TGTGCCAGCAGATACACGAGCGGGGACCAAGAGACCCAGTACTTC. This chain connects TRBV6-5 to TRBJ2-5; TRBD2 aligns across 7 bases. The CDR3 has 15 amino acids. Germline loops: CDR1 MNHEY, CDR2 SVGAGI. With 6 bases clipped from V and 0 bases from J, the junction kept 7 bases outside the gene matches.